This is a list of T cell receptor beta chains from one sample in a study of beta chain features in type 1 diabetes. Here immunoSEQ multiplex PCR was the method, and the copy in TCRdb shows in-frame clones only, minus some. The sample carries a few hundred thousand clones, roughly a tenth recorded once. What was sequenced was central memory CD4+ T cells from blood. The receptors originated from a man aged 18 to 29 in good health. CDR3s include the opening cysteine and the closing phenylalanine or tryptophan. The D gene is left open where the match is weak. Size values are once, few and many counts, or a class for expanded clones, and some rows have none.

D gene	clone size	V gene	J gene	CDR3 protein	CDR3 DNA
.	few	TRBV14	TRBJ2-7	CASSLVGGYEQYF	TGTGCCAGCAGCCTTGTGGGCGGCTACGAGCAGTACTTC
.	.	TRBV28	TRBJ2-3	CASSLGFGGPDTQYF	TGTGCCAGCAGTTTGGGTTTCGGGGGCCCAGATACGCAGTATTTT
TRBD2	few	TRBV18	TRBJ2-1	CASSPPGGNEQFF	TGTGCCAGCTCACCACCGGGAGGGAATGAGCAGTTCTTC
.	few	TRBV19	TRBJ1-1	CASSIGSLQSSTEAFF	TGTGCCAGTAGTATAGGGAGCCTTCAGTCGAGCACTGAAGCTTTCTTT
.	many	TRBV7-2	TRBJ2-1	CASSYRSGNEQFF	TGTGCCAGCAGCTATAGGTCGGGCAATGAGCAGTTCTTC
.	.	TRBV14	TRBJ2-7	CASSQGKQQYF	TGTGCCAGCAGCCAAGGCAAGCAGCAGTACTTC
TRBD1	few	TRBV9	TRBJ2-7	CASSGGGTGSFSEQYF	TGTGCCAGCAGCGGAGGAGGGACAGGGTCTTTTTCCGAGCAGTACTTC
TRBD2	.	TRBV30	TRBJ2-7	CALEPRGSYEQYF	TGTGCCTTAGAACCCCGCGGGAGTTACGAGCAGTACTTC
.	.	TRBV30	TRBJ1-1	CAWTGTGRDAFF	TGTGCCTGGACCGGGACTGGGAGGGACGCTTTCTTT
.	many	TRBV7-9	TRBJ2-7	CASSFTGASYEQYF	TGTGCCAGCAGCTTTACAGGCGCATCCTACGAGCAGTACTTC
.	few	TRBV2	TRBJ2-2	CASSAQRSTGELFF	TGTGCCAGCAGTGCCCAGCGGTCCACCGGGGAGCTGTTTTTT
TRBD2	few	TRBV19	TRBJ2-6	CASSGGSSGANVLTF	TGTGCCAGTAGTGGCGGGAGCTCTGGGGCCAACGTCCTGACTTTC
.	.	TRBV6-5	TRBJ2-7	CASSLDVSSYEQYF	TGTGCCAGCAGTTTAGACGTTAGCTCCTACGAGCAGTACTTC
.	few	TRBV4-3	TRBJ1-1	CASSQGVLKNTEAFF	TGCGCCAGCAGCCAGGGGGTCTTGAAGAACACTGAAGCTTTCTTT
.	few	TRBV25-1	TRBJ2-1	CASSDATGYNEQFF	TGTGCCAGCAGTGACGCTACCGGCTACAATGAGCAGTTCTTC